Below, one T cell receptor beta chain is given with its context. Its antigen is currently unknown. The sample originates from a study of post-analysis software for immune sequencing data. Points from the study as a whole: Strong co-clustering by F measure was evident for samples that had been prepared in the same batch. TRBV5-6, TRBV5-1 and TRBV20-1 were among five TRBV segments more frequent in patients than controls.

Sequencing libraries made from TCR beta cDNA carried unique molecular identifiers. Once 1 to 10 million T cells were used, hundreds of thousands of cDNA molecules resulted. TCRdb recomputed calls from the PCR reads with MiXCR, one row per CDR3 protein. In the table there are roughly 600,000 distinct CDR3 sequences, 44% of which are singletons. The junction had 7 bases not matched to a gene; V was cut back by 6 bases and J by 4 bases. CDR3 length: 16 residues. The TCR originated in a girl aged 5 to 17 with multiple sclerosis. Input material: blood. This chain links TRBV12-3 or TRBV12-4 with TRBJ2-6; 9 positions match TRBD1. The DNA of the CDR3 is TGTGCCAGCAGACGGGACAGGGAGTTCGGGGCCAACGTCCTGACTTTC. As protein: CASRRDREFGANVLTF.